Each of the 26 T cell receptor beta chains below was sequenced from the same sample in a study of cytomegalovirus exposure and HLA in healthy donors. The PCR employed 60 Vbeta primers together with 13 Jbeta primers. Assay: immunoSEQ multiplex PCR; the TCRdb copy retains only in-frame clones and omits some. The sample consists of about 87,000 clones, 70% to 80% of them appearing once. The sequenced sample consisted of PBMCs. These receptors originate from a man aged 30 to 39 in good health and CMV-seropositive.

J is TRBJ1-3 and V is TRBV6-1, with no clear D. V was trimmed by 4 bases and J by 0 bases, leaving 10 bases between them. CDR1 is MNHNS and CDR2 is SASEGT in the germline V gene. The CDR3 contains 15 residues. The CDR3 loop reads CASSATPVSGNTIYF. CDR3 bases: TGTGCCAGCAGTGCGACACCAGTCTCTGGAAACACCATATATTTT.

The chain carries TRBV7-3 and TRBJ2-3; 10 bases match TRBD1. This CDR3 comprises 18 residues. Per germline, CDR1 SGHTA and CDR2 FQGTGA. Losses at the gene ends were 1 base for V and 1 base for J; bases not matched to a gene: 8. The CDR3 is CASSLMGSGTGGTDTQYF. The CDR3 nucleotides are TGTGCCAGCAGCTTAATGGGATCCGGGACAGGGGGCACAGATACGCAGTATTTT.

The CDR3 region is CASRSQGTAGNTIYF. CDR3 nucleotides: TGTGCCAGCAGATCACAGGGGACCGCTGGAAACACCATATATTTT. The gene calls are TRBV7-9 and TRBJ1-3; TRBD1 agrees at 7 bases. The ends lost 6 bases at V and 2 bases at J; junction bases unmatched: 7. The CDR3 length is 15 residues. The V gene's germline CDR1 is SEHNR and CDR2 FQNEAQ (reference sequence).

This clone was counted once. The genes are TRBV10-1 and TRBJ2-5; D perhaps matches TRBD2 (5 bases). The end of the DNA aligns better with TRBJ2-7, so the J call may be wrong. CDR3 length equals 14 residues. Germline V gene lookup returns CDR1 WNHNN and CDR2 SYGVQD (reference sequence). CDR3: CASSGGRELYEQYF. CDR3 nucleotides: TGCGCCAGCAGTGGAGGACGGGAATTATACGAGCAGTACTTC.

This clone was seen more than once but under ten times. This sequence joins TRBV6-5 and TRBJ2-7, with TRBD2 matching 10 bases. CDR3 length: 14 amino acids. Germline V gene sequence: CDR1 MNHEY, CDR2 SVGAGI. The trim removed 7 bases at V and 1 base at J, leaving 4 bases unmatched. Written as DNA, the CDR3 is TGTGCCAGCACTCCAGCGGGAGGGTCCTACGAGCAGTACTTC. It yields the protein CASTPAGGSYEQYF.

This rearrangement joins TRBV7-3 to TRBJ1-3, with a tentative D call TRBD1 (6 bases). Germline CDR1 SGHTA, CDR2 FQGTGA. The CDR3 sequence is 13 residues long. V shed 5 bases and J shed 4 bases, with 9 bases lying between them. Here the CDR3 DNA reads TGTGCCAGCAGCCCGGACAGAGGAAACACCATATATTTT. Its protein product is CASSPDRGNTIYF.

The chain uses TRBV4-3 and TRBJ2-5; 12 positions match TRBD2. Looked up from germline, CDR1 is LGHNA and CDR2 is YSLEER. This CDR3 has 14 residues. J lost 6 bases, V lost 4 bases, and 3 bases had no gene match. In DNA, the CDR3 is TGCGCCAGCAGCCCTACTAGCGGGAGGCAGACCCAGTACTTC. Translation gives CASSPTSGRQTQYF.

This clone was counted between two and nine times. J is TRBJ2-6 and V is TRBV11-1; 7 bases line up with TRBD1. Germline V CDR1 and CDR2: SGHAT, FQDESV (reference sequence). Trimming removed 7 bases from V and 2 bases from J; junction bases left unmatched: 5. The CDR3 has 15 amino acids. CDR3 DNA sequence: TGTGCCAGCACCACCGACAGGGCTGGGGCCAACGTCCTGACTTTC. It translates to CASTTDRAGANVLTF.

The rearrangement links TRBV7-2 to TRBJ2-7, with 11 bases lining up with TRBD1. Germline V gene lookup returns CDR1 SGHTA and CDR2 FQGNSA. The V and J ends lost 4 bases and 4 bases, in that order; junction bases with no gene match: 3. This CDR3 has 14 amino acids. CDR3 loop: CASSSGTGGYEQYF. The CDR3 coding sequence is TGTGCCAGCAGCTCCGGGACAGGGGGTTACGAGCAGTACTTC. The entire variable domain, with the rest obtained from reference TRBV7-2 and TRBJ2-7, is as follows: GAGVSQSPSNKVTEKGKDVELRCDPISGHTALYWYRQSLGQGLEFLIYFQGNSAPDKSGLPSDRFSAERTGGSVSTLTIQRTQQEDSAVYLCASSSGTGGYEQYFGPGTRLTVT.

The sample holds a few counts of this clone. This sequence joins TRBV20-1 and TRBJ2-3; D is unclear. This CDR3 is built from 11 residues. Trimming removed 7 bases from V and 5 bases from J, with 10 bases in between. Germline loops: CDR1 DFQATT, CDR2 SNEGSKA (reference sequence). The chain's CDR3 is CSGWSLDTQYF. Written as DNA, the CDR3 is TGCAGTGGGTGGAGTTTAGATACGCAGTATTTT.

The rearrangement uses TRBV7-6 and TRBJ1-1; unclear D gene. The germline V gene has CDR1 SGHVS and CDR2 FNYEAQ. This CDR3 contains 13 residues. The V and J ends lost 4 bases and 1 base respectively, with 7 bases between them. This chain's CDR3 is CASSYGENTEAFF. CDR3 nucleotides: TGTGCCAGCAGCTACGGAGAGAACACTGAAGCTTTCTTT.

The V gene is TRBV5-4, the J gene TRBJ2-5; 14 bases match TRBD2. The CDR3 is 16 residues long. J was trimmed by 5 bases and V by 4 bases; bases with no gene match: 7. Germline V gives CDR1 SGHNT, CDR2 YYREEE (reference sequence). This CDR3 reads CASSLTSGGVWETQYF. Here the CDR3 DNA reads TGTGCCAGCAGCCTGACTAGCGGGGGGGTATGGGAGACCCAGTACTTC.

To note about this clone: At one of its ends the junction is not consistent with the germline gene, which may arise from a read error. The chain joins TRBV29-1 to TRBJ1-2, with D possibly being TRBD1 (6 bases). Germline lookup yields CDR1 SQVTM and CDR2 ANQGSEA. CDR3 size: 13 residues. The CDR3 reads CSVQTQGHYGYPF. CDR3 DNA: TGCAGCGTTCAGACACAGGGACACTATGGCTACCCCTTC.

DNA for the CDR3: TGTGCCAGTTGGGACATATCCTACGAGCAGTACTTC. Its translation is CASWDISYEQYF. The chain has TRBV2 and TRBJ2-7, with D maybe TRBD1 (6 bases). CDR1 and CDR2 from the germline V gene are SNHLY and FYNNEI. The CDR3 is 12 residues long. The V end was cut by 9 bases, the J end by 1 base, with 10 bases between.

The rearrangement joins TRBV10-3 to TRBJ1-3; TRBD1 agrees at 9 bases. The CDR3 covers 14 residues. In germline, CDR1 is ENHRY, CDR2 SYGVKD. The ends lost 8 bases at V and 3 bases at J; junction bases unmatched: 5. CDR3 nucleotides: TGTGCCATCGGGGACAGGGACTATGGAAACACCATATATTTT. This sequence encodes CAIGDRDYGNTIYF.

The genes are TRBV4-3 and TRBJ2-1, with D possibly being TRBD2 (6 bases). The CDR3 covers 18 residues. Trimming shortened V by 5 bases and J by 3 bases, and 23 bases separated the two germline ends. Germline V gene sequence: CDR1 LGHNA, CDR2 YSLEER. The CDR3 loop reads CASSYGLTGIAVYNEQFF. CDR3 bases: TGCGCCAGCAGCTACGGGCTTACGGGAATAGCGGTCTACAATGAGCAGTTCTTC.

The chain couples TRBV4-3 to TRBJ2-1; 9 bases fit TRBD2. There are 15 residues in the CDR3. Germline lookup yields CDR1 LGHNA and CDR2 YSLEER. After removal of 0 bases from V and 12 bases from J, the junction contained 9 bases not matched to a gene. Here the CDR3 reads CASSQDLAGNRGQFF. CDR3 bases: TGCGCCAGCAGCCAAGATCTAGCGGGAAACAGGGGGCAGTTCTTC.

V is TRBV4-3 and J is TRBJ2-5, with D perhaps TRBD2 (5 bases). The germline gives CDR1 LGHNA, CDR2 YSLEER. The CDR3 runs 14 residues. Between the trimmed V and J ends, which lost 0 bases and 11 bases, there was a span of 16 bases. This chain's CDR3 is CASSQDGKAGRQYF. As DNA, the CDR3 is TGCGCCAGCAGCCAAGACGGGAAGGCAGGCCGGCAGTACTTC.

The chain couples TRBV5-1 to TRBJ1-2, with 7 bases that match TRBD1. The germline gives CDR1 SGHRS, CDR2 YFSETQ. There are 14 residues in the CDR3. After removal of 2 bases from V and 5 bases from J, the junction contained 6 bases not matched to a gene. In DNA, the CDR3 is TGCGCCAGCAGCTTTCGGGACAGACTATATGGCTACACCTTC. As protein: CASSFRDRLYGYTF.

This chain connects TRBV7-9 to TRBJ2-1, with TRBD1 matching over 7 bases. J lost 2 bases, V lost 4 bases, and 11 bases had no gene match. This CDR3 comprises 17 residues. Germline CDR1 SEHNR, CDR2 FQNEAQ (reference sequence). In nucleotides, the CDR3 is TGTGCCAGCAGCTGGGGGAGCGGACAGGCTACCTACAATGAGCAGTTCTTC. It yields the protein CASSWGSGQATYNEQFF.

V is TRBV5-1 and J is TRBJ2-1, with D possibly being TRBD2 (6 bases). The CDR3 loop spans 12 amino acids. V gave up 4 bases and J gave up 9 bases, with 11 bases separating them. CDR1 is SGHRS and CDR2 is YFSETQ in the germline V gene. CDR3: CASSLGLAEQFF. CDR3 bases: TGCGCCAGCAGCCTGGGACTTGCTGAGCAGTTCTTC.

The chain links TRBV13 to TRBJ2-7; 9 nucleotides align to TRBD2. Germline values: CDR1 PRHDT, CDR2 FYEKMQ (reference sequence). Trimming at V came to 3 bases and at J to 6 bases, leaving 3 bases not matched to a gene. The CDR3 loop spans 13 amino acids. This CDR3 reads CASSFRLAAEQYF. CDR3 nucleotide sequence: TGTGCCAGCAGCTTCCGACTAGCGGCCGAGCAGTACTTC.

This clone is a singleton in its sample. The gene calls are TRBV14 and TRBJ1-1; 8 nucleotides line up with TRBD1. This CDR3 region has 14 residues. J gave up 10 bases and V 1 base, and 8 bases lay outside the gene matches. Germline CDR1 and CDR2: SGHDN and FVKESK. CDR3 bases: TGTGCCAGCAGCCAAGTATCAACAGGGGGGAGAGCTTTCTTT. It specifies CASSQVSTGGRAFF.

The chain uses TRBV19 and TRBJ2-5; 13 nucleotides align to TRBD2. Germline CDR1 is LNHDA and CDR2 is SQIVND (reference sequence). The V segment lost 3 bases and the J segment 1 base; nucleotides outside the gene matches: 5. CDR3 length equals 17 residues. The CDR3, as DNA: TGTGCCAGTAGTATTCTAGGGACTAGCGGGATCCAAGAGACCCAGTACTTC. Translated, it gives CASSILGTSGIQETQYF.

The rearrangement uses TRBV2 and TRBJ1-1, with D perhaps matching TRBD1 (6 bases). The CDR3 is 14 amino acids. Germline V CDR1 and CDR2: SNHLY, FYNNEI. Trimming removed 6 bases at V and 4 bases at J, with 15 bases between. The CDR3 region is CASSETGRVTEAFF. Here the CDR3 DNA reads TGTGCCAGCAGCGAAACAGGGAGGGTCACTGAAGCTTTCTTT.

The CDR3 here is CAWRGVGGGQPQHF. DNA of the CDR3: TGTGCCTGGAGGGGGGTCGGCGGGGGTCAGCCCCAGCATTTT. J is TRBJ1-5 and V is TRBV30; tentative D call: TRBD1 (5 bases). Germline assignment: CDR1 GTSNPN and CDR2 SVGIG (reference sequence). The CDR3 covers 14 residues. The ends were cut back, 3 bases at V and 6 bases at J, with 15 bases in the middle.